Included here is one TCR beta chain sequence, with context. What it binds is not known. These data belong to a study of regulatory T cells in long-lasting Graves disease. Regarding the study as a whole: Small sample size may have lowered accuracy. There was favoring of TRBV28, TRBJ1-2 and TRBJ2-5 in persistent disease. Persistent patients shared more public clonotypes (about 2,700) than newly diagnosed patients (approximately 1,000).

The time point was: newly diagnosed GD, antithyroid drugs for less than 3 months. Following extraction of RNA from PBMCs, that RNA was used to make the TCR library. CDR3 regions were amplified by Arm-PCR using iRepertoire HTBI primers to build TCR beta libraries. TCRdb used MiXCR to reprocess the multiplex PCR reads, holding one entry per CDR3 protein. The top ten hold about 17% of the sample, which has hundreds of thousands of distinct CDR3 sequences, approximately 15% seen once. Trimming removed 1 base at V and 9 bases at J, with 13 bases between. The CDR3 sequence is 14 residues long. In germline, CDR1 is SGHTA, CDR2 FQGNSA. These same records also appear under a second study, on T cells in Graves' hyperthyroidism and ophthalmopathy. That work contributes: Clinical symptoms, serum thyroxine, TRAb, thyroid ultrasound and orbital computed tomography established diagnosis.

The source is a woman in her twenties or thirties with Graves disease. Specimen: peripheral blood mononuclear cells (PBMCs), collected at new diagnosis, from a patient treated with antithyroid drugs. The V and J genes are TRBV7-2 and TRBJ1-3; D is undetermined. The CDR3 coding sequence is TGTGCCAGCAGCTTAGAGCAATTTTTAGGCACCATATATTTT. It yields the protein CASSLEQFLGTIYF.